The rows below give T cell receptor beta chains drawn from one sample of a study of beta chain features in type 1 diabetes. Repertoires were generated with immunoSEQ multiplex PCR, while TCRdb's copy carries only in-frame clones and drops some. The table shows some 900,000 clones, with around a sixth occurring only once. Material for sequencing was naive CD4+ T cells from blood. The receptors shown here come from a woman aged 18-29 years in good health. CDR3s include the opening cysteine and the closing phenylalanine or tryptophan. A D gene is named only where the DNA matches it firmly. Clone sizes are given selectively: once, few, many, or a class where the clone is expanded.

>TRBV14|.|TRBJ2-1|.
TGTGCCAGCAGCCAATTCCTGGGCAGGGGGGAAAGCAATGAGCAGTTCTTC
CASSQFLGRGESNEQFF
>TRBV4-3|few|TRBJ1-1|.
TGCGCCAGCAGCCAAGACGATCGTACCGGTGAAGCTTTCTTT
CASSQDDRTGEAFF
>TRBV6-1|.|TRBJ2-1|.
TGTGCCAGCAGTGAATGGGGTTTTTCCTACAATGAGCAGTTCTTC
CASSEWGFSYNEQFF
>TRBV9|few|TRBJ2-1|TRBD2
TGTGCCAGCAGCTTACCCTTTAGCGGGAGAGACGGCAATGAGCAGTTCTTC
CASSLPFSGRDGNEQFF
>TRBV5-1|.|TRBJ1-1|.
TGCGCCAGCAGCTTCGCGGACAGTAGAACTGAAGCTTTCTTT
CASSFADSRTEAFF
>TRBV4-3|.|TRBJ2-3|TRBD2
TGCGCCAGCAGCCAAGATTCCCCTAGCGGGAGGCTTCGCACAGATACGCAGTATTTT
CASSQDSPSGRLRTDTQYF
>TRBV5-1|.|TRBJ2-5|TRBD2
TGCGCCAGCAGCTTCTACTTAGCGGGAGGAGTAGAGACCCAGTACTTC
CASSFYLAGGVETQYF
>TRBV9|few|TRBJ1-4|.
TGTGCCAGCAGCGTAGCCCCCACTAATGAAAAACTGTTTTTT
CASSVAPTNEKLFF
>TRBV9|.|TRBJ2-1|.
TGTGCCAGCAGCGTAGACCGGGGTGAGCAGTTCTTC
CASSVDRGEQFF
>TRBV7-9|.|TRBJ2-1|TRBD2
TGTGCCAGCGACATAGGGAGCGGGAGGGTCTCTGAGCAGTTCTTC
CASDIGSGRVSEQFF
>TRBV7-2|.|TRBJ2-7|.
TGTGCCAGCAGCTCCCCTAGTGGGCAGTACTTC
CASSSPSGQYF
>TRBV28|.|TRBJ1-5|.
TGTGCCAGCAAGGGGAATCAGCCCCAGCATTTT
CASKGNQPQHF
>TRBV7-9|.|TRBJ2-7|TRBD2
TGTGCCAGCAGCTTAGGGGTTGTGAGTAGCGGGAGGGCCTACGAGCAGTACTTC
CASSLGVVSSGRAYEQYF
>TRBV27|many|TRBJ1-4|.
TGTGCCAGCAGTTTTCGTGGTCTGGGGGAAAAACTGTTTTTT
CASSFRGLGEKLFF
>TRBV11-2|.|TRBJ2-1|TRBD2
TGTGCCAGCAGACACGCTAGCGGGAGTAACAATGAGCAGTTCTTC
CASRHASGSNNEQFF
>TRBV28|.|TRBJ2-1|TRBD2
TGTGCCACCAAAACCGGGACTAGCGATGAGCAGTTCTTC
CATKTGTSDEQFF
>TRBV7-2|.|TRBJ1-2|.
TGTGCCAGCAGCCCGAACAATGGCTACACCTTC
CASSPNNGYTF
>TRBV18|.|TRBJ2-7|TRBD2
TGTGCCAGCTCACCCCGGGAGGGTTACGAGCAGTACTTC
CASSPREGYEQYF
>TRBV4-3|few|TRBJ1-1|.
TGCGCCAGCAGCCAAGATAGAAACACTGAAGCTTTCTTT
CASSQDRNTEAFF
>TRBV5-1|few|TRBJ2-5|.
TGCGCCAGCAGCTTAGCCTTGACAGGCGAAGAGACCCAGTACTTC
CASSLALTGEETQYF
>TRBV28|.|TRBJ2-7|.
TGTGCCAGCAGCCCCCTCCACGAGCAGTACTTC
CASSPLHEQYF
>TRBV5-1|.|TRBJ1-2|TRBD1
TGCGCCAGCAGCGCGAGACAGGGAGGCAACTATGGCTACACCTTC
CASSARQGGNYGYTF
>TRBV28|.|TRBJ2-2|TRBD2
TGTGCCAGCAGTTTATCGGCAGCGGGAGACGTCGGGGAGCTGTTTTTT
CASSLSAAGDVGELFF
>TRBV6-6|few|TRBJ1-2|.
TGTGCCAGCAGTAGCGGGACAAACTATGGCTACACCTTC
CASSSGTNYGYTF
>TRBV28|.|TRBJ2-1|.
TGTGCCAGCAGTTTCGCAGGGATCTCCTACAATGAGCAGTTCTTC
CASSFAGISYNEQFF
>TRBV5-1|.|TRBJ2-2|TRBD2
TGCGCCAGCAGCACTAGCGGGAGCATTCGGACCGGGGAGCTGTTTTTT
CASSTSGSIRTGELFF
>TRBV10-3|.|TRBJ2-3|TRBD2
TGTGCCATCTTCCTAGCGGGAGTCACAGATACGCAGTATTTT
CAIFLAGVTDTQYF
>TRBV5-4|.|TRBJ2-7|.
TGTGCCAGCAGCCGAATCCCTGCTAGCTCCTACGAGCAGTACTTC
CASSRIPASSYEQYF
>TRBV15|.|TRBJ2-2|.
TGTGCCACCAGCAGAGGGGCGGCGAACACCGGGGAGCTGTTTTTT
CATSRGAANTGELFF
>TRBV2|few|TRBJ1-2|.
TGTGCCAGCAGTCCCTATGGCTACACCTTC
CASSPYGYTF
>TRBV4-3|.|TRBJ2-2|.
TGCGCCAGCAGCCAAGATTACCACCCTGGCACCGGGGAGCTGTTTTTT
CASSQDYHPGTGELFF
>TRBV19|.|TRBJ2-7|.
TGTGCCAGTAGTATAGATCGCCACTCCTACGAGCAGTACTTC
CASSIDRHSYEQYF
>TRBV28|.|TRBJ2-7|TRBD1
TGTGCCAGCCGAGGGGCAGGGGGCTTCTACGAGCAGTACTTC
CASRGAGGFYEQYF
>TRBV4-3|few|TRBJ2-2|TRBD2
TGCGCCAGCAGCCAAGGTCAGGGACTAGCGGGAGCCGGGGAGCTGTTTTTT
CASSQGQGLAGAGELFF
>TRBV4-2|.|TRBJ2-1|.
TGTGCCAGCAGCCAGATTAGTCGGAACATCAATGAGCAGTTCTTC
CASSQISRNINEQFF
>TRBV6-6|.|TRBJ1-1|TRBD1
TGTGCCAGCAATGTTCCGGACAGGGTGAACACTGAAGCTTTCTTT
CASNVPDRVNTEAFF
>TRBV7-2|few|TRBJ2-1|.
TGTGCCAGCATCCGTCCCGGGACTGTCGCTGAGCAGTTCTTC
CASIRPGTVAEQFF
>TRBV5-5|.|TRBJ2-2|.
TGTGCCAGCAGCTTGGAAGGGAACGGGGAGCTGTTTTTT
CASSLEGNGELFF
>TRBV28|.|TRBJ2-7|.
TGTGCCAGCTGGGGGGTCCACGAGCAGTACTTC
CASWGVHEQYF
>TRBV5-1|.|TRBJ1-5|.
TGCGCCAGCAGTGACGGAAATAGCAATCAGCCCCAGCATTTT
CASSDGNSNQPQHF
>TRBV7-9|.|TRBJ1-1|.
TGTGCCAGCACACTCAGCGAGAACACTGAAGCTTTCTTT
CASTLSENTEAFF
>TRBV5-1|.|TRBJ2-7|TRBD1
TGCGCCAGCAGCAAGGACAGGGTGGATTTCTACGAGCAGTACTTC
CASSKDRVDFYEQYF
>TRBV4-2|few|TRBJ2-3|TRBD2
TGTGCCAGCAGCCACATAGGGCGGGAGGGCCCTATAGATACGCAGTATTTT
CASSHIGREGPIDTQYF
>TRBV4-2|few|TRBJ2-1|TRBD2
TGTGCCAGCAGCCCGTTAGGTCGGGAGGGCCGGTACAATGAGCAGTTCTTC
CASSPLGREGRYNEQFF
>TRBV5-6|few|TRBJ1-1|.
TGTGCCAGCAGCTTCAGGGCGATGAACACTGAAGCTTTCTTT
CASSFRAMNTEAFF
>TRBV18|.|TRBJ2-2|.
TGTGCCAGCTCACCAGAGCGTGGATGGTCCGGGGAGCTGTTTTTT
CASSPERGWSGELFF
>TRBV27|few|TRBJ2-7|.
TGTGCCAGCAGAAAGGACTCCTCCTACGAGCAGTACTTC
CASRKDSSYEQYF
>TRBV11-1|.|TRBJ2-5|.
TGTGCCAGCAGCTTAGATAGGGTCGGGACCCAGTACTTC
CASSLDRVGTQYF
>TRBV27|.|TRBJ2-5|.
TGTGCCAGCAGAACTGGTGGGTCTCGGGAGACCCAGTACTTC
CASRTGGSRETQYF
>TRBV6-5|.|TRBJ2-2|.
TGTGCCAGCACCCGCTCAGGGATACACACCGGGGAGCTGTTTTTT
CASTRSGIHTGELFF
>TRBV6-5|.|TRBJ2-4|TRBD1
TGTGCCAGCAGGGGGCAGGGGGCCGGAAACATTCAGTACTTC
CASRGQGAGNIQYF
>TRBV5-1|.|TRBJ2-7|.
TGCGCCAGCAGCTTCCTCCAGAACACCTACGAGCAGTACTTC
CASSFLQNTYEQYF
>TRBV28|.|TRBJ1-1|.
TGTGCCAGCCTGAACAGGGCTGTGAAAAAAGCTTTCTTT
CASLNRAVKKAFF